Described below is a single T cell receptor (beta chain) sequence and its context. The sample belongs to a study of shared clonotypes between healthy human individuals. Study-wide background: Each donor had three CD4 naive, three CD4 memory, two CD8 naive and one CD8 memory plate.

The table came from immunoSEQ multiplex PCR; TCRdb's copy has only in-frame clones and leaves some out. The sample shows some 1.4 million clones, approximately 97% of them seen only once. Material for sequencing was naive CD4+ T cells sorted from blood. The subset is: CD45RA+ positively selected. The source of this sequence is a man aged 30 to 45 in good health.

CDR3 region: CSVVGLAGPGTQYF. The DNA for the CDR3 is TGCAGCGTTGTCGGACTAGCGGGACCGGGGACCCAGTACTTC. The chain is built from TRBV29-1 and TRBJ2-5; the match to TRBD2 covers 12 bases. The CDR3 extends over 14 amino acids. In germline, CDR1 is SQVTM, CDR2 ANQGSEA. After removal of 4 bases from V and 7 bases from J, the junction contained 7 bases not matched to a gene.